This T cell receptor beta chain was found in a study of T cell responses to AZD1222 COVID-19 vaccine. Study-level points and caveats: It should be noted that donors were predominantly white British and more often female, and clonal diversity was possibly underestimated. Researchers took repertoire samples only after the peak T cell response had come. Baseline seropositivity characterized only six AZD1222 recipients.

About this clone: The antigen is unknown.

CDR1 and CDR2 from the germline V gene are MNHEY and SVGAGI. V shed 7 bases and J 3 bases; nucleotides not matched to a gene: 4. This CDR3 comprises 14 residues. Pooled in the analysis were second doses at about 4 or about 12 weeks. Repertoires were generated with immunoSEQ multiplex PCR, while TCRdb's copy carries only in-frame clones and drops some. The repertoire holds about 120,000 clones, with 85% to 90% as singletons. The material was peripheral blood, obtained 28 days after the second AZD1222 dose. The receptor was derived from an adult who received the AZD1222 COVID-19 vaccine. J is TRBJ2-1 and V is TRBV6-5, with 9 bases aligning to TRBD1. The CDR3 loop is CASKDRGYYNEQFF. For the CDR3, the DNA is TGTGCCAGCAAGGACAGGGGTTACTACAATGAGCAGTTCTTC.